A single sample is the source of the 10 T cell receptor beta chains below, sequenced in a study of CD8 T cells in ankylosing spondylitis (dated by TCRdb to about 2017). Their specific antigens are unknown. Points the paper makes about the study in general: A TCR beta motif made up of several highly homologous amino acid variants appeared to be characteristic of blood from ankylosing spondylitis patients.

Library creation used 5' RACE. This sample was sequenced with an Illumina HiSeq 2500. TCRdb trimmed the raw reads at Q25, called clones with MiXCR and kept productive beta chains. Every entry covers one CDR3 protein and lists the most common genes and DNA from its rows. The sample table holds hundreds of thousands of distinct CDR3 sequences, of which approximately 12% were seen once. The ten top clones hold just over 0.5% of the sample. The sequenced material came from blood, either unsorted or a sorted T cell fraction (not recorded which). The source of these receptors is a male donor with ankylosing spondylitis.

The table lists this clonotype with a few counts. The chain recombines TRBV5-1 with TRBJ2-2; possible D gene TRBD1, 5 bases. Trimming took 0 bases from V and 3 from J, leaving 9 bases between them. The CDR3 sequence is 15 residues long. The germline V gene has CDR1 SGHRS and CDR2 YFSETQ. The CDR3 nucleotides read TGCGCCAGCAGCTTGGCAGGGATCGACACCGGGGAGCTGTTTTTT. Protein product: CASSLAGIDTGELFF.

This clonotype was recorded a few times. The J gene is TRBJ2-7, the V gene TRBV5-1, with D perhaps matching TRBD1 or TRBD2 (6 bases each). CDR3 length: 15 residues. Trimming removed 0 bases from V and 5 bases from J, with 15 bases in between. Germline CDR1 reads SGHRS; CDR2 reads YFSETQ. The DNA for the CDR3 is TGCGCCAGCAGCTTGGATCCGGGGGCGCAAAACGAGCAGTACTTC. This translates into CASSLDPGAQNEQYF.

This clonotype appeared a few times. The rearrangement links TRBV5-1 to TRBJ2-2; TRBD1 matches 8 bases. The CDR3 extends over 16 amino acids. Germline CDR1 SGHRS, CDR2 YFSETQ. V lost 0 bases and J lost 7; bases outside the gene matches: 8. The CDR3, as DNA: TGCGCCAGCAGCTTGGTTGGGACAGGAATAAACGGGGAGCTGTTTTTT. Translated, it gives CASSLVGTGINGELFF.

This rearrangement joins TRBV7-6 to TRBJ1-1; unclear D gene. The CDR3 has 16 residues. Germline assignment: CDR1 SGHVS and CDR2 FNYEAQ. The V end lost 1 base, the J end lost 7 bases, and 19 bases lay between the germline ends. The chain's CDR3 is CASSLGRAGMGGEAFF. The CDR3 DNA reads TGTGCCAGCAGCTTAGGTCGGGCGGGGATGGGTGGTGAAGCTTTCTTT.

This clonotype was seen a handful of times. V usage is TRBV20-1 and J usage is TRBJ1-2; TRBD1 aligns across 7 bases. J was trimmed by 4 bases and V by 4 bases; bases with no gene match: 6. Germline CDR1 is DFQATT and CDR2 is SNEGSKA (reference sequence). The CDR3 has 13 amino acids. CDR3 nucleotides: TGCAGTGCTACCACCGGGACAGTCTATGGCTACACCTTC. Protein: CSATTGTVYGYTF.

This clonotype was seen a handful of times. DNA of the CDR3: TGCAGTGCTAGACCCCTCCGCGGCAGCTCCTACAATGAGCAGTTCTTC. Amino acid sequence: CSARPLRGSSYNEQFF. The chain links TRBV20-1 to TRBJ2-1; D call uncertain. The germline CDR1 and CDR2 sequences are DFQATT and SNEGSKA (reference sequence). The V gene lost 2 bases and the J gene lost 0 bases, with 14 bases spanning the gap. The CDR3 loop spans 16 amino acids.

The chain has TRBV20-1 and TRBJ2-3; 10 bases map to TRBD2. The J segment lost 1 base and the V segment lost 5 bases, leaving 3 bases of the junction unmatched. Germline loops: CDR1 DFQATT, CDR2 SNEGSKA (reference sequence). This CDR3 is 14 amino acids long. The CDR3 reads CSAYTSGGTDTQYF. CDR3 in DNA: TGCAGTGCTTACACTAGCGGGGGCACAGATACGCAGTATTTT.

Many counts were recorded for this clonotype. The rearrangement joins TRBV20-1 to TRBJ1-1; weak D call: TRBD1 (5 bases). Germline CDR1 and CDR2: DFQATT and SNEGSKA (reference sequence). V lost 3 bases to trimming and J lost 4 bases, with 15 bases between them. The CDR3 contains 14 residues. The CDR3 reads CSASPGAAGTEAFF. The CDR3 nucleotides are TGCAGTGCTAGTCCTGGGGCAGCCGGCACTGAAGCTTTCTTT.

In its sample, this clonotype was seen a few times. The chain is built from TRBV25-1 and TRBJ2-1; tentatively, D is TRBD2 (6 bases). Deletions cut 3 bases from V and 7 bases from J, with 16 bases between. The germline V gene encodes CDR1 MGHDK and CDR2 SYGVNS. The CDR3 spans 15 residues. The CDR3 DNA follows: TGTGCCAGCAGTGATGCTGGGGCGGGAAATAATGAGCAGTTCTTC. Translation: CASSDAGAGNNEQFF.

There are many counts of this clonotype. The V gene is TRBV20-1, the J gene TRBJ1-6; 10 nucleotides line up with TRBD1. V shed 6 bases, J shed 7 bases, and the junction held 12 bases outside the gene matches. CDR3 length equals 16 residues. Germline CDR1 reads DFQATT; CDR2 reads SNEGSKA (reference sequence). The DNA of the CDR3 is TGCAGTGCAATGACACCGGGACAGGGGACCAATTCACCCCTCCACTTT. Protein: CSAMTPGQGTNSPLHF.